This T cell receptor (beta chain) was documented in a study of identical twins. Healthy Caucasians were all of the donors. General study findings and limits: Out-of-frame sharing of TCR alpha in monozygotic twins was underestimated by models. Not following the same donors, the study drew its conclusions from cross-sectional statistical analysis. With beta out-of-frame sequences, excess sharing by twins was weaker.

TCRdb recomputed calls from the 5' RACE reads with MiXCR, one row per CDR3 protein. Of 1.5 million to 2 million distinct CDR3 sequences in the sample, under 35% were seen once. This clonotype occurred a few times. What it recognizes is unknown. Germline CDR1 is SGHAT and CDR2 is FQDESV (reference sequence). V was clipped by 2 bases and J by 3 bases; unmatched bases: 5. The CDR3 contains 16 residues. The material sequenced was cord blood. The chain has TRBV11-1 and TRBJ1-2; 11 nucleotides align to TRBD1. The TCR originated in a newborn girl in good health. In DNA, the CDR3 is TGTGCCAGCAGCTTAACCGGGACAGGGGGTTACTATGGCTACACCTTC. It is translated as CASSLTGTGGYYGYTF. The whole variable domain, remainder taken from reference TRBV11-1 and TRBJ1-2, is EAEVAQSPRYKITEKSQAVAFWCDPISGHATLYWYRQILGQGPELLVQFQDESVVDDSQLPKDRFSAERLKGVDSTLKIQPAELGDSAMYLCASSLTGTGGYYGYTFGSGTRLTVV.